This TCR beta chain was profiled in a study of blood T cell repertoires in COVID-19. Study information: Acute and convalescent COVID-19 specimens originated in the United States, Italy and Spain. The analysed material was cDNA or gDNA that came from T cells, B-cell-depleted T cells, or PBMCs.

In the authors' methods: Amplification of reference gene primers provided the estimated nucleated cell counts. Generated by immunoSEQ multiplex PCR, the TCRdb table keeps only in-frame clones and is missing some. The V and J calls and clone size were taken over from that table, and D and trimming were inferred from the DNA. This sample yields approximately 47,000 clones, of which 90% are seen a single time; around 17% belongs to the top ten. Germline V gene lookup returns CDR1 SGDLS and CDR2 YYNGEE. This CDR3 region has 15 residues. V was clipped by 3 bases and J by 0 bases, with 7 bases between them.

V gene TRBV9 combines with J gene TRBJ2-6, with a weak D call TRBD2 (6 bases). Material: peripheral blood. This sequence was found in a man aged 65 to 85 with active COVID-19. In DNA form, the CDR3 reads TGTGCCAGCAGCGCCGGGGGCTCTGGGGCCAACGTCCTGACTTTC. Translating gives CASSAGGSGANVLTF.